Presented here are 20 T cell receptor beta chains from one specimen sequenced in a study of shared T cell receptors in the human thymus. Assay used: immunoSEQ multiplex PCR; TCRdb lists only in-frame clones, some missing. The table records approximately 660,000 clones, 88% of them present only once. The sample was also reused in another study, on human thymus T cells.

Sequencing was done on a sample of thymocytes. The origin of the receptors is a boy under two years old with a congenital heart defect.

This chain uses TRBV4-1 with TRBJ2-3, with 13 bases aligning to TRBD2. The CDR3 is 20 amino acids. CDR1 and CDR2 from the germline V gene are MGHRA and YSYEKL. J gave up 4 bases and V 0 bases, and 13 bases lay outside the gene matches. CDR3 in amino acids: CASSQDGGITSGRAPDTQYF. CDR3 coding DNA: TGCGCCAGCAGCCAAGATGGGGGGATCACTAGCGGGAGGGCCCCAGATACGCAGTATTTT.

This sequence joins TRBV5-1 and TRBJ2-7; the match to TRBD2 covers 9 bases. The ends lost 2 bases at V and 0 bases at J; junction bases unmatched: 3. The CDR3 runs to 15 residues. The germline V gene encodes CDR1 SGHRS and CDR2 YFSETQ. The CDR3, as DNA: TGCGCCAGCAGCTTTACTAGCGGGCTCTCCTACGAGCAGTACTTC. It yields the protein CASSFTSGLSYEQYF.

This clone was counted a single time. This chain connects TRBV5-1 to TRBJ2-7, with 7 bases fitting TRBD2. The CDR3 consists of 15 residues. Germline V gene sequence: CDR1 SGHRS, CDR2 YFSETQ. The junction had 8 bases not matched to a gene; V was cut back by 2 bases and J by 3 bases. The CDR3 DNA is TGCGCCAGCAGCTTTGGCTGGGGGGGTCACTACGAGCAGTACTTC. It codes for CASSFGWGGHYEQYF.

This chain links TRBV5-1 with TRBJ2-5, with TRBD1 as a possible D gene (6 bases). Trimming removed 4 bases at V and 5 bases at J, with 15 bases between. Looked up from germline, CDR1 is SGHRS and CDR2 is YFSETQ. CDR3 length: 14 amino acids. The DNA for the CDR3 is TGCGCCAGCAGCGCACAGGGAGAGGGGGAGACCCAGTACTTC. Translation gives CASSAQGEGETQYF. The whole variable domain, filled in from reference TRBV5-1 and TRBJ2-5, reads KAGVTQTPRYLIKTRGQQVTLSCSPISGHRSVSWYQQTPGQGLQFLFEYFSETQRNKGNFPGRFSGRQFSNSRSEMNVSTLELGDSALYLCASSAQGEGETQYFGPGTRLLVL.

This clone occurred once. The chain couples TRBV27 to TRBJ2-7, with TRBD1 matching 10 bases. Unmatched junction bases numbered 6, after V lost 1 base and J lost 3 bases. The CDR3 has 16 residues. CDR1 and CDR2 (germline): MNHEY, SMNVEV (reference sequence). The CDR3 DNA reads as TGTGCCAGCAGTTTATTCATCCGGGACAGGGGCTACGAGCAGTACTTC. It is translated as CASSLFIRDRGYEQYF.

CDR3 coding DNA: TGTGCCAGCAGTGCGGACTACCCGAACACCGGGGAGCTGTTTTTT. This translates into CASSADYPNTGELFF. This rearrangement joins TRBV2 to TRBJ2-2, with D possibly matching TRBD2 (6 bases). Germline CDR1 is SNHLY and CDR2 is FYNNEI. CDR3 size: 15 residues. With 4 bases removed from V and 0 bases from J, the gap between germline ends came to 9 bases.

The rearrangement uses TRBV5-6 and TRBJ1-3; the D gene is possibly TRBD1 (6 bases). This CDR3 has 19 residues. Germline V gene sequence: CDR1 SGHDT, CDR2 YYEEEE. V was cut by 1 base and J by 0 bases, with 20 bases left in between. The CDR3 bases are TGTGCCAGCAGCTTGTCCCTACCCGGACAGCGAGGCTCTGGAAACACCATATATTTT. It encodes CASSLSLPGQRGSGNTIYF.

J is TRBJ1-4 and V is TRBV27, with TRBD1 identical over 10 bases. CDR1 and CDR2 (germline): MNHEY, SMNVEV (reference sequence). This CDR3 region has 18 residues. The V and J ends lost 6 bases and 8 bases, in that order; junction bases with no gene match: 18. CDR3 in DNA: TGTGCCAGCAGAGGGTCTGAGACAGGGGGCCTCCTAGGGGAAAAACTGTTTTTT. It yields the protein CASRGSETGGLLGEKLFF.

The chain combines TRBV28 with TRBJ2-7; possibly TRBD2 for D (6 bases). The CDR3 runs to 18 residues. Trimming removed 6 bases at V and 4 bases at J, with 28 bases between. Germline V gene data show CDR1 as MDHEN and CDR2 as SYDVKM. This CDR3 is CASRPDPGGDGSGYEQYF. The CDR3, as DNA: TGTGCCAGCAGACCCGATCCCGGGGGTGACGGGAGTGGATACGAGCAGTACTTC. Drawing the rest from reference TRBV28 and TRBJ2-7, the complete variable domain is DVKVTQSSRYLVKRTGEKVFLECVQDMDHENMFWYRQDPGLGLRLIYFSYDVKMKEKGDIPEGYSVSREKKERFSLILESASTNQTSMYLCASRPDPGGDGSGYEQYFGPGTRLTVT.

The chain has TRBV13 and TRBJ1-2, with TRBD1 matching 8 bases. This CDR3 contains 17 residues. The germline CDR1 and CDR2 sequences are PRHDT and FYEKMQ (reference sequence). The V gene end was trimmed by 3 bases and the J gene end by 2 bases; junction bases not matched to a gene: 11. The CDR3 DNA reads as TGTGCCAGCAGCTTCATCCCCCGGGACAGGATAAACTATGGCTACACCTTC. Translation: CASSFIPRDRINYGYTF.

This rearrangement joins TRBV12-5 to TRBJ1-2; possibly TRBD1 for D (5 bases). Trimming stripped 1 base from V and 8 bases from J, with 17 bases between. Per germline, CDR1 LGHNT and CDR2 FRNRAP. The CDR3 extends over 15 amino acids. The CDR3 reads CASGLARGDMIGYTF. In DNA, the CDR3 is TGTGCTAGTGGTTTGGCTAGGGGCGACATGATCGGCTACACCTTC.

The chain recombines TRBV27 with TRBJ2-1; D is perhaps TRBD2 (6 bases). CDR3 length: 11 residues. Per germline, CDR1 MNHEY and CDR2 SMNVEV (reference sequence). The V end lost 4 bases, the J end lost 14 bases, and 12 bases lay between the germline ends. The CDR3 region has the DNA TGTGCCAGCAGTTCTCACGGGAGTAAGTTCTTC. Encoded protein: CASSSHGSKFF.

In this sample, this clone turned up once. This rearrangement joins TRBV11-2 to TRBJ2-3, with 8 nucleotides matching TRBD2. Germline trimming cut 5 bases from V and 0 bases from J; bases unmatched to any gene: 7. Per germline, CDR1 SGHAT and CDR2 FQNNGV. The CDR3 contains 16 residues. The chain's CDR3 is CASSGSGAESTDTQYF. The CDR3 nucleotides read TGTGCCAGCAGCGGTAGCGGGGCCGAGAGCACAGATACGCAGTATTTT.

Only one count was recorded for this clone. The chain combines TRBV7-2 with TRBJ2-7; a weak D match, TRBD2 (6 bases). Germline-derived CDR1 and CDR2 are SGHTA and FQGNSA. The CDR3 spans 15 residues. Trimming left V 1 base short and J 1 base short, with 11 bases between. The CDR3 bases are TGTGCCAGCAGCTTAGGTTGGGGGGATTCCTACGAGCAGTACTTC. It translates to CASSLGWGDSYEQYF.

The rearrangement uses TRBV28 and TRBJ2-7; weak D call: TRBD1 (6 bases). The V gene's germline CDR1 is MDHEN and CDR2 SYDVKM. CDR3 length: 11 residues. Trimming took off 10 bases at V and 9 bases at J, with 16 bases between the two ends. CDR3 in amino acids: CATLTGPWQYF. The CDR3 nucleotides are TGTGCCACCTTAACAGGGCCCTGGCAGTACTTC. Filled out from reference TRBV28 and TRBJ2-7, the complete variable domain reads DVKVTQSSRYLVKRTGEKVFLECVQDMDHENMFWYRQDPGLGLRLIYFSYDVKMKEKGDIPEGYSVSREKKERFSLILESASTNQTSMYLCATLTGPWQYFGPGTRLTVT.

This chain joins TRBV4-1 and TRBJ2-2, with D tentatively TRBD1 (5 bases). Per the germline V gene, CDR1 is MGHRA and CDR2 is YSYEKL. This CDR3 contains 18 residues. Trimming took off 0 bases at V and 2 bases at J, with 16 bases between the two ends. CDR3: CASSQDERTPLNTGELFF. For the CDR3, the DNA is TGCGCCAGCAGCCAAGACGAAAGGACACCCCTTAACACCGGGGAGCTGTTTTTT.

This chain links TRBV12-5 with TRBJ1-1; D may be TRBD1 (5 bases). Germline loops: CDR1 LGHNT, CDR2 FRNRAP. The CDR3 runs to 13 residues. Trimming shortened V by 4 bases and J by 4 bases, and 10 bases separated the two germline ends. CDR3 sequence: CASGYSGRTEAFF. CDR3 nucleotides: TGTGCTAGTGGTTATTCAGGGCGCACTGAAGCTTTCTTT.

The chain uses TRBV30 and TRBJ2-3; the D gene is possibly TRBD2 (5 bases). Trimming took off 2 bases at V and 4 bases at J, with 16 bases between the two ends. The CDR3 is made up of 15 amino acids. CDR1 and CDR2 from the germline V gene are GTSNPN and SVGIG (reference sequence). The CDR3 protein is CAWSIWRRRSDTQYF. CDR3 nucleotides: TGTGCCTGGAGTATATGGCGGAGGCGATCAGATACGCAGTATTTT.

This clone was seen a few times. The chain has TRBV4-3 and TRBJ1-4, with 7 bases identical to TRBD1. CDR1 and CDR2 (germline): LGHNA, YSLEER. The CDR3 is 19 residues long. With V trimmed by 1 base and J by 2 bases, 13 bases remained unmatched. The CDR3 nucleotides read TGCGCCAGCAGCCAAGGAAGGGGAACAGGGGTGGGGACTAATGAAAAACTGTTTTTT. It encodes CASSQGRGTGVGTNEKLFF.

The chain employs TRBV5-1 and TRBJ2-7; D is possibly TRBD2 (6 bases). Trimming removed 2 bases from V and 1 base from J, with 13 bases in between. The CDR3 totals 15 residues. Germline CDR1 reads SGHRS; CDR2 reads YFSETQ. DNA for the CDR3: TGCGCCAGCAGCTTCGGGGAGGCGGTTTCCTACGAGCAGTACTTC. Translated, it gives CASSFGEAVSYEQYF.